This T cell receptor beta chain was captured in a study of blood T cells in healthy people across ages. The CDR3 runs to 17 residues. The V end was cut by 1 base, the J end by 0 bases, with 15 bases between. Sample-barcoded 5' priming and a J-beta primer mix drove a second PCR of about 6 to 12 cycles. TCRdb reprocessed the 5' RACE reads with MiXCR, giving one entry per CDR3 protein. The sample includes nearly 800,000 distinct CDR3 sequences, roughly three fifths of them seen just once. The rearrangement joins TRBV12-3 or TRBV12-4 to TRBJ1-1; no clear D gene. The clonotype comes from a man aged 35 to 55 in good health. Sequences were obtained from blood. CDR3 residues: CASSLGASILMNTEAFF. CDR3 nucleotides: TGTGCCAGCAGTTTAGGAGCCAGTATACTAATGAACACTGAAGCTTTCTTT.